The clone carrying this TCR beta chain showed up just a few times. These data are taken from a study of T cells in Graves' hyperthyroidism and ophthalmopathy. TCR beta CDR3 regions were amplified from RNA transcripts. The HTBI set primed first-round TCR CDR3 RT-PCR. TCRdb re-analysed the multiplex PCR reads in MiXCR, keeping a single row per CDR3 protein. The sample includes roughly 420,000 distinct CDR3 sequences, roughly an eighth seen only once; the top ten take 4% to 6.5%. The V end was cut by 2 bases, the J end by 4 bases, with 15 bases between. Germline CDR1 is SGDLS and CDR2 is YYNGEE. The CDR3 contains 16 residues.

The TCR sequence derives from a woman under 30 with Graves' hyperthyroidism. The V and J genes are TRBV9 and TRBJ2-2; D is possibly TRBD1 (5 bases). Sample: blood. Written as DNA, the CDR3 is TGTGCCAGCAGCGTCCAGGGTGCCTCGGGCACCGGGGAGCTGTTTTTT. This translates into CASSVQGASGTGELFF.